This T cell receptor (beta chain) was captured in a study of T cells in Graves' hyperthyroidism and ophthalmopathy. General study results and limits: In the blood, most expanded thyroid clonotypes above 0.001 appeared as well.

This clonotype came up many times. Its antigen is unknown. TCR beta CDR3 region amplification was performed from RNA transcripts. The HTBI set primed first-round TCR CDR3 RT-PCR. TCRdb independently ran MiXCR on the multiplex PCR reads; one entry per CDR3 protein. The sample has approximately 370,000 distinct CDR3 sequences, under 15% seen once. Stable hyperthyroidism: no ophthalmopathy progression over 18 months of follow-up. PBMCs were obtained from about 9.9 ml fresh peripheral blood. This receptor was obtained from a woman in her 30s with Graves' hyperthyroidism. Input material: blood.

CDR3 nucleotide sequence: TGCAGTGCTAGAGACCCTTCTACTAGCGGTTACGAGCAGTACTTC. It codes for CSARDPSTSGYEQYF. V gene TRBV20-1 combines with J gene TRBJ2-7; 8 bases agree with TRBD2. V lost 0 bases to trimming and J lost 4 bases; unmatched junction nucleotides: 8. CDR1 is DFQATT, CDR2 SNEGSKA, per germline (reference sequence). The CDR3 sequence is 15 residues long.